This entry describes one TCR beta chain. The entry originates in a study of blood T cell repertoires in COVID-19. Turning to the study itself: Sites in the United States, Italy and Spain provided acute and convalescent COVID-19 samples. Sources were T cells, B-cell-depleted T cells, or PBMCs; the material itself was cDNA or gDNA.

In the authors' methods: Estimation of nucleated cell counts relied on the amplification of reference gene primers. Repertoires were generated with immunoSEQ multiplex PCR, while TCRdb's copy carries only in-frame clones and drops some. V, J and clone size reflect that table, while D and trimming were determined from the DNA. The sample holds 250,000 to 300,000 clones, 88% seen once. Trimming at V came to 4 bases and at J to 4 bases, leaving 5 bases not matched to a gene. From germline, CDR1 is SGHVS and CDR2 FQNEAQ. The CDR3 is made up of 14 amino acids. The receptor comes from a middle-aged woman who had recovered from COVID-19. Sequenced: peripheral blood. The V call is TRBV7-8, the J call TRBJ1-2; the match to TRBD1 covers 8 bases. The CDR3 DNA reads as TGTGCCAGCAGCTCAAGGACAGGGAGCTATGGCTACACCTTC. It yields the protein CASSSRTGSYGYTF.